The present TCR beta chain was sequenced within a study of blood T cell repertoires in COVID-19. Study background: COVID-19 samples from acute and convalescent phases originated in the United States, Italy and Spain. T cells, B-cell-depleted T cells, or PBMCs supplied cDNA or gDNA.

Original analysis: Reference gene primer amplification gave nucleated cell count estimates. Assay: immunoSEQ multiplex PCR; the TCRdb copy retains only in-frame clones and omits some. V and J calls and clone size follow that table, whereas D and trimming were derived from the DNA. The table shows some 160,000 clones, with approximately 83% occurring only once. The V segment lost 5 bases and the J segment 6 bases; nucleotides outside the gene matches: 4. Germline CDR1 reads SGHTA; CDR2 reads FQGNSA. The CDR3 consists of 13 residues. A word on this clone: Within the sample, other DNA sequences also encode this same CDR3.

The receptor comes from a man in his 70s with active or convalescent COVID-19. The sequencing input was peripheral blood. The genes are TRBV7-2 and TRBJ2-1, with 7 nucleotides matching TRBD1. CDR3 DNA: TGTGCCAGCAGCCCAGACAGGGTCAATGAGCAGTTCTTC. Its translation is CASSPDRVNEQFF.